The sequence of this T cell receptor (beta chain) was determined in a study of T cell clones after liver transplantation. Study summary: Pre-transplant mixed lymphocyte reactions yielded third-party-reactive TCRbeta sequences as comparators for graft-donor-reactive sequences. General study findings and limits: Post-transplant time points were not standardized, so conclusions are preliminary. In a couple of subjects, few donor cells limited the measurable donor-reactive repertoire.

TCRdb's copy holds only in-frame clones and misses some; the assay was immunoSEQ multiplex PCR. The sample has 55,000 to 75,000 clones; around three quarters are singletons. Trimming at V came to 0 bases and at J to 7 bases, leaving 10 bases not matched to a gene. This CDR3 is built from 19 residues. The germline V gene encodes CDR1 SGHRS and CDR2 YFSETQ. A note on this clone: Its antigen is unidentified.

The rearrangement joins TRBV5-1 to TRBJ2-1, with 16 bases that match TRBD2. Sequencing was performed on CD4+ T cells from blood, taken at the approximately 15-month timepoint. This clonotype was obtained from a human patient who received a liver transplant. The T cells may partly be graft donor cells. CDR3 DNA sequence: TGCGCCAGCAGCTTGGCGGGACTAGCGGGAGGGCCCTCGGTGAATGAGCAGTTCTTC. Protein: CASSLAGLAGGPSVNEQFF.